Sequencing of this TCR beta chain was carried out in a study of T cell repertoires in cytomegalovirus infection. Study-wide background: Matching HLA type and CMV infection were both indicated by public TCR beta signatures.

TCRdb re-called the reads with MiXCR, one entry per CDR3 protein. The table has a few hundred thousand distinct CDR3 sequences, about 39% seen once. A word on this clonotype: Its cognate antigen is unknown.

The CDR3 sequence is 14 residues long. V gave up 5 bases and J gave up 3 bases; unmatched junction bases: 4. Germline V gene lookup returns CDR1 SGHTA and CDR2 FQGNSA. The V and J genes are TRBV7-2 and TRBJ1-1, with 9 bases lining up with TRBD1. The material sequenced was cultured PBMCs, taken from culture after CMV antigen stimulation. The receptor was derived from a human donor in good health (CMV status not recorded). Some clones in this sample may be carry-over from other donors' samples. In DNA, the CDR3 is TGTGCCAGCAGCGTCGACAGGGGGGACACTGAAGCTTTCTTT. Translated: CASSVDRGDTEAFF.